The present TCR beta chain was sequenced within a study of blood T cell repertoires in COVID-19. Study in general: Collection of acute and convalescent COVID-19 samples took place in the United States, Italy and Spain. From T cells, B-cell-depleted T cells, or PBMCs came the material, which was cDNA or gDNA.

The trim removed 3 bases at V and 5 bases at J, leaving 12 bases unmatched. In germline, CDR1 is LNHDA, CDR2 SQIVND (reference sequence). The CDR3 is 16 amino acids. Original methodology: Reference gene primers were amplified, and this amplification served to estimate nucleated cell counts. Profiled with immunoSEQ multiplex PCR; TCRdb holds only in-frame clones, not every one. V and J calls and clone size are copied from that table; D and trimming were computed from the DNA. There are about 270,000 clones in the sample; roughly 89% occur only once, and 2% to 2.5% lies in the top ten. The sequenced material came from peripheral blood. The V call is TRBV19, the J call TRBJ1-2; 7 bases map to TRBD1. The source is a man aged 50 to 59 with acute or convalescent COVID-19. DNA of the CDR3: TGTGCCAGTAGTATGACCGGGACAGACGTCCATTATGGCTACACCTTC. This sequence encodes CASSMTGTDVHYGYTF.